A single T cell receptor beta chain is shown here with its context. The specificity of this receptor is unknown. It has no much larger one-base neighbor in the sample; base qualities were not kept. The immunoSEQ Assay, a bias-controlled multiplex PCR, was used to amplify TCRbeta CDR3 regions from genomic DNA. In the paper's pipeline: The number of nucleated cells in each sample was estimated from the amplification of reference gene primers within the assay. Sequence reads were collapsed and filtered to measure the absolute abundance of every unique TCRbeta CDR3 rearrangement. For each sample, productive Simpson clonality was calculated as the square root of Simpson's diversity index over productive rearrangements. TCRdb holds this immuneACCESS table with in-frame rearrangements only. Some clones are missing; in checked studies, unresolved V genes explain under half, and the rest has no known cause. That table supplies the V and J calls and clone size; D and trimming were determined from the DNA. This sample is represented by about 73,000 clones; 82% of them were singletons. Around 4% of the sample comes from the top ten.

This specimen comes from a study of blood T cell repertoires in COVID-19 (TCRdb year 2020). Study-level background: The collaborator samples originated in the United States, Italy and Spain and spanned the acute and convalescent phases of COVID-19. HLA class I and class II types, where available, came from metadata supplied by the sample provider rather than from assay-based typing. A de-identified subject ID, COVID-19 status, age in years and sex were almost always included in the sample metadata. Samples came from the ongoing ImmuneRACE study (first 160 participants) plus 1,254 subjects from 6 global collaborators. The repertoires were made available in a free public database intended to serve as a resource for research on the immune response to SARS-CoV-2. The material from the prospective study consisted of cDNA or gDNA derived from T cells, B-cell-depleted T cells, or PBMCs. Deeply sampled blood TCRbeta repertoires from subjects exposed to, actively infected with, or recovered from COVID-19 were included in the dataset. Overall study results and their limits: The quantity of clinical and demographic metadata differed by source and by participant and was supplied without curation.

Each collaborating institution followed its own protocols to collect whole blood in K2EDTA tubes. Collaborator samples were shipped for TCRbeta analysis as frozen whole blood, isolated PBMCs, or DNA extracted from either sample type. Trimming removed 2 bases from V and 2 bases from J, leaving 9 bases between the germline ends. There are 14 amino acids in the CDR3, from cysteine to phenylalanine inclusive. Only the CDR3 part of the read is kept: 42 bases, read in frame from the first base. The germline V gene (reference sequence) provides CDR1 GTSNPN and CDR2 SVGIG. The sample consisted of peripheral blood. The chain is encoded by TRBV30 joined to TRBJ2-2; confidence is insufficient to name the D gene. This TCR was recovered from a woman between 55 and 75 years old with acute or convalescent COVID-19. The CDR3 sequence is CAWSPGFNTGELFF. The DNA sequence reads TGTGCCTGGAGTCCCGGGTTTAACACCGGGGAGCTGTTTTTT.